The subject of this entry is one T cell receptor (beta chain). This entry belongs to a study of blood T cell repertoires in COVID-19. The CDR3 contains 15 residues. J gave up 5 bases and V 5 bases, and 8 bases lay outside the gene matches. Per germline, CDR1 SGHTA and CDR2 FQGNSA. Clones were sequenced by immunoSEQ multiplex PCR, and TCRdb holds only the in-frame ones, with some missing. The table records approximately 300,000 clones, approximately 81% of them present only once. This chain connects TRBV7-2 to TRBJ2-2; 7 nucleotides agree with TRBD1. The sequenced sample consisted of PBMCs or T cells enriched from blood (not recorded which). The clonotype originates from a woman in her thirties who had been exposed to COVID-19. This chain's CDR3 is CASSPRQGGTGELFF. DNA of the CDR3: TGTGCCAGCAGCCCGAGACAGGGTGGGACCGGGGAGCTGTTTTTT.